The rows below give T cell receptor beta chains drawn from one sample of a study of persistence of HIV-infected CD4 T cells. The antigens of these receptors remain unknown. Sequenced by immunoSEQ multiplex PCR; TCRdb stores in-frame clones only, minus some. The data contain just over 35,000 clones, roughly 84% of them singletons. Here the sequenced sample was cultured CD4+ T cells from PBMCs, taken from a patient who received antiretroviral therapy. The source of these receptors is an adult with HIV. The donor label of this sample is uncertain. The conserved cysteine and the conserved F or W are not part of the CDR3 here. Each record gives: V gene, J gene, CDR3 protein.

TRBV5-1	TRBJ2-7	ASSFPGLANEQY
TRBV9	TRBJ1-3	ASSVVQEDRGIHGYTIY
TRBV5-1	TRBJ2-2	ASSFFASGQGIVGELF
TRBV7-9	TRBJ1-5	ASSLVGTGNFYSNQPQH
TRBV18	TRBJ2-5	ASSPVLETQY
TRBV5-1	TRBJ2-1	ASSGGAPSSYNEQF
TRBV2	TRBJ2-1	ASKSSSGGYNEQF
TRBV9	TRBJ1-3	ASSPRGNTIY
TRBV30	TRBJ1-2	AWGQGANYGYT
TRBV2	TRBJ2-7	ASSEQRGAYEQY
TRBV9	TRBJ1-1	ASSVSSNTEAF
TRBV3-1/TRBV3-2	TRBJ1-2	ASSQAEGYT
TRBV3-1/TRBV3-2	TRBJ2-2	ASCLSRATGELF
TRBV18	TRBJ1-1	ASSPQGAGTEAF